The 28 T cell receptor beta chains reported below all come from one sample, sequenced in a study of cytomegalovirus exposure and HLA in healthy donors. PCR primers comprised 60 Vbeta and 13 Jbeta primers. Sequencing used immunoSEQ multiplex PCR; TCRdb keeps in-frame clones, though not all of them. Its table lists roughly 60,000 clones. What was sequenced was PBMCs. These receptors were collected from a woman in her late teens or twenties in good health and CMV-seronegative.

The chain recombines TRBV28 with TRBJ2-7; 8 nucleotides agree with TRBD2. The CDR3 length is 17 residues. V shed 8 bases, J shed 1 base, and the junction held 16 bases outside the gene matches. Per the germline V gene, CDR1 is MDHEN and CDR2 is SYDVKM. CDR3 in DNA: TGTGCCAGCGCGGGGGGATGGGGGGAGGGCCGGTCCTACGAGCAGTACTTC. It yields the protein CASAGGWGEGRSYEQYF. Together with reference TRBV28 and TRBJ2-7, the CDR3 gives the full variable domain: DVKVTQSSRYLVKRTGEKVFLECVQDMDHENMFWYRQDPGLGLRLIYFSYDVKMKEKGDIPEGYSVSREKKERFSLILESASTNQTSMYLCASAGGWGEGRSYEQYFGPGTRLTVT.

Regarding this clone: Other DNA sequences in this specimen translate into the identical CDR3. The chain couples TRBV29-1 to TRBJ1-1; D not resolved. From germline, CDR1 is SQVTM and CDR2 ANQGSEA. The CDR3 loop spans 12 amino acids. Trimming pared 3 bases from V and 4 bases from J, leaving 9 bases between. CDR3 sequence reads: CSVEGESTEAFF. Written as DNA, the CDR3 is TGCAGCGTTGAGGGAGAGAGCACTGAAGCTTTCTTT.

V and J are TRBV30 and TRBJ1-5, with unresolved D. Germline-derived CDR1 and CDR2 are GTSNPN and SVGIG (reference sequence). V lost 5 bases and J 4 bases, leaving 12 bases between the germline ends. The CDR3 loop spans 13 amino acids. CDR3 in DNA: TGTGCCTGGGTTCAGAGCGGTAATCAGCCCCAGCATTTT. Translation: CAWVQSGNQPQHF. Filled out from reference TRBV30 and TRBJ1-5, the complete variable domain reads SQTIHQWPATLVQPVGSPLSLECTVEGTSNPNLYWYRQAAGRGLQLLFYSVGIGQISSEVPQNLSASRPQDRQFILSSKKLLLSDSGFYLCAWVQSGNQPQHFGDGTRLSIL.

This chain uses TRBV4-1 with TRBJ2-1, with 8 positions matching TRBD2. Losses at the gene ends were 3 bases for V and 7 bases for J; bases not matched to a gene: 8. The length of the CDR3 is 15 residues. Germline V gene data show CDR1 as MGHRA and CDR2 as YSYEKL. The CDR3, as DNA: TGCGCCAGCAGCCATGGCGGGAGGAGGTGGAATGAGCAGTTCTTC. It codes for CASSHGGRRWNEQFF.

The chain carries TRBV4-1 and TRBJ2-1; 7 bases agree with TRBD2. J gave up 2 bases and V 0 bases, and 4 bases lay outside the gene matches. This CDR3 has 16 amino acids. Germline CDR1 is MGHRA and CDR2 is YSYEKL. The DNA for the CDR3 is TGCGCCAGCAGCCAAGAGGTGGGGGGGGCCTACAATGAGCAGTTCTTC. As protein: CASSQEVGGAYNEQFF.

CDR3 coding DNA: TGTGCCAGCAGTGAAGCGTTGGGGGGCTCCTACGAGCAGTACTTC. Translating gives CASSEALGGSYEQYF. This chain connects TRBV6-1 to TRBJ2-7; the D gene is possibly TRBD2 (6 bases). Germline lookup yields CDR1 MNHNS and CDR2 SASEGT. V lost 0 bases to trimming and J lost 0 bases, with 9 bases between them. This CDR3 comprises 15 residues.

The chain is built from TRBV6-1 and TRBJ2-4, with D possibly matching TRBD2 (5 bases). Germline-derived CDR1 and CDR2 are MNHNS and SASEGT. The CDR3 has 14 residues. DNA for the CDR3: TGTGGGTGCGGGTATCGGGCTAGTAGTGACATTCAGTACTTC. It yields the protein CGCGYRASSDIQYF.

J is TRBJ2-7 and V is TRBV4-1, with D maybe TRBD2 (5 bases). The V gene lost 3 bases and the J gene lost 4 bases, with 16 bases spanning the gap. The CDR3 runs 15 residues. CDR1 and CDR2 from the germline V gene are MGHRA and YSYEKL. CDR3 in DNA: TGCGCCAGCAGCCAGACCGGGAAAGGAATTTACGAGCAGTACTTC. It codes for CASSQTGKGIYEQYF.

The chain combines TRBV6-5 with TRBJ2-1, with TRBD2 matching 8 bases. CDR1 and CDR2 from the germline V gene are MNHEY and SVGAGI. V was pared by 3 bases and J by 16 bases, with 8 bases of the junction left unmatched. This CDR3 comprises 12 residues. This CDR3 reads CASSYPAGGLFF. DNA for the CDR3: TGTGCCAGCAGTTATCCGGCGGGGGGCCTTTTCTTC.

The V and J genes are TRBV5-1 and TRBJ1-2; D ambiguous. Trimming cost V 4 bases and J 5 bases, with 12 bases left between them. Germline V gene data show CDR1 as SGHRS and CDR2 as YFSETQ. CDR3 size: 13 residues. The CDR3 nucleotides read TGCGCCAGCAGCCCGGACGGGGTTTATGGCTACACCTTC. Protein: CASSPDGVYGYTF. Using reference TRBV5-1 and TRBJ1-2 for the parts outside the CDR3, the full variable domain is KAGVTQTPRYLIKTRGQQVTLSCSPISGHRSVSWYQQTPGQGLQFLFEYFSETQRNKGNFPGRFSGRQFSNSRSEMNVSTLELGDSALYLCASSPDGVYGYTFGSGTRLTVV.

This chain joins TRBV5-1 and TRBJ1-2; 7 nucleotides align to TRBD1. The CDR3 spans 15 residues. Losses at the gene ends were 2 bases for V and 5 bases for J; bases not matched to a gene: 9. Germline V gene data show CDR1 as SGHRS and CDR2 as YFSETQ. The CDR3 sequence is CASSFSSGQTYGYTF. CDR3 in DNA: TGCGCCAGCAGCTTCAGTTCGGGACAGACATATGGCTACACCTTC.

The CDR3 DNA is TGCGCCAGCAGCCAACCCCGGGACAGGGTCGGCGGCTACACCTTC. This sequence encodes CASSQPRDRVGGYTF. The V call is TRBV4-1, the J call TRBJ1-2, with TRBD1 matching 9 bases. CDR3 length equals 15 residues. Germline V gives CDR1 MGHRA, CDR2 YSYEKL. V trimming: 2 bases; J trimming: 8 bases; junction bases outside the gene matches: 9.

V and J are TRBV5-4 and TRBJ2-7; D remains ambiguous. This CDR3 is 13 amino acids long. The V end lost 2 bases, the J end lost 1 base, and 7 bases lay between the germline ends. CDR1 and CDR2 from the germline V gene are SGHNT and YYREEE (reference sequence). CDR3 DNA sequence: TGTGCCAGCAGCTTATCTTATTCCTACGAGCAGTACTTC. It codes for CASSLSYSYEQYF.

The chain employs TRBV6-5 and TRBJ1-1; D perhaps matches TRBD1 (5 bases). CDR1 and CDR2 from the germline V gene are MNHEY and SVGAGI. The V gene lost 5 bases and the J gene lost 11 bases, with 15 bases spanning the gap. This CDR3 is built from 12 residues. CDR3 DNA: TGTGCCAGCAGTGTACCGGGACTCGGGGCTTTCTTT. Translating gives CASSVPGLGAFF.

This chain joins TRBV18 and TRBJ2-1; the match to TRBD2 covers 8 bases. V lost 3 bases and J lost 9; bases outside the gene matches: 10. This CDR3 contains 15 residues. Germline V gene lookup returns CDR1 KGHSH and CDR2 LQKENI. CDR3 sequence (DNA): TGTGCCAGCTCACCTGGGACTAGAAATGTCGGTGAGCAGTTCTTC. This translates into CASSPGTRNVGEQFF.

This CDR3 reads CASSSSGRDTQYF. CDR3 in DNA: TGTGCCAGCAGCTCAAGCGGGAGAGATACGCAGTATTTT. This rearrangement joins TRBV11-3 to TRBJ2-3; 8 bases agree with TRBD2. J was trimmed by 5 bases and V by 4 bases; bases with no gene match: 2. The CDR3 is 13 amino acids. Germline CDR1 is SGHNT and CDR2 is YENEEA.

This chain uses TRBV4-1 with TRBJ1-2; D is undetermined. With 3 bases removed from V and 8 bases from J, the gap between germline ends came to 19 bases. Germline CDR1 reads MGHRA; CDR2 reads YSYEKL. The CDR3 extends over 15 amino acids. In DNA form, the CDR3 reads TGCGCCAGCAGCCACCCCGGAGGACCCCTTGGGGGCTACACCTTC. Amino acids: CASSHPGGPLGGYTF.

The genes are TRBV15 and TRBJ2-3; D perhaps matches TRBD2 (6 bases). Germline values: CDR1 LNHNV, CDR2 YYDKDF (reference sequence). CDR3 size: 15 residues. V was trimmed by 4 bases and J by 2 bases, leaving 13 bases between them. The CDR3 here is CATSMGREVTDTQYF. The CDR3 DNA sequence: TGTGCCACCAGCATGGGGCGGGAAGTCACAGATACGCAGTATTTT.

The chain combines TRBV25-1 with TRBJ2-7, with 7 bases that match TRBD1. The CDR3 sequence is 12 residues long. Germline V gene lookup returns CDR1 MGHDK and CDR2 SYGVNS. The ends lost 11 bases at V and 5 bases at J; junction bases unmatched: 9. CDR3 amino acids: CAVGRGSNEQYF. The CDR3, as DNA: TGTGCCGTAGGCAGGGGGTCCAACGAGCAGTACTTC.

This sequence joins TRBV6-4 and TRBJ2-5; the match to TRBD2 covers 13 bases. The CDR3 extends over 16 amino acids. Germline V gene sequence: CDR1 MRHNA, CDR2 SNTAGT. After removal of 3 bases from V and 4 bases from J, the junction contained 5 bases not matched to a gene. The CDR3 DNA reads as TGTGCCAGCAGTGAGACTACTAGCGGGGGGGCAGAGACCCAGTACTTC. Protein: CASSETTSGGAETQYF.

The chain joins TRBV9 to TRBJ2-7; unclear D gene. Germline CDR1 and CDR2: SGDLS and YYNGEE. The CDR3 totals 13 residues. Trimming cost V 0 bases and J 6 bases, with 10 bases left between them. CDR3 sequence reads: CASSVVVGAEQYF. CDR3 bases: TGTGCCAGCAGCGTAGTAGTGGGCGCCGAGCAGTACTTC.

The chain joins TRBV6-1 to TRBJ1-1; possible D gene TRBD1, 6 bases. V was clipped by 6 bases and J by 1 base, with 9 bases between them. CDR3 length: 13 amino acids. CDR1 is MNHNS, CDR2 SASEGT, per germline. The CDR3 reads CASRSQGNTEAFF. The CDR3 DNA is TGTGCCAGCAGATCACAGGGGAACACTGAAGCTTTCTTT.

The gene calls are TRBV11-3 and TRBJ2-7; possibly TRBD2 for D (5 bases). Looked up from germline, CDR1 is SGHNT and CDR2 is YENEEA. The CDR3 loop spans 15 amino acids. The V end lost 0 bases, the J end lost 5 bases, and 14 bases lay between the germline ends. The CDR3: CASSLEGVGVHEQYF. The CDR3 nucleotides read TGTGCCAGCAGCTTAGAAGGCGTCGGGGTTCACGAGCAGTACTTC.

The J gene is TRBJ2-4, the V gene TRBV19, with 10 bases lining up with TRBD2. The CDR3 runs to 16 residues. Germline V gives CDR1 LNHDA, CDR2 SQIVND (reference sequence). With 8 bases clipped from V and 7 bases from J, the junction kept 14 bases outside the gene matches. CDR3 amino acids: CASHPSASGSMNIQYF. Written as DNA, the CDR3 is TGTGCCAGTCACCCCTCGGCTAGCGGGAGTATGAACATTCAGTACTTC. Filled out from reference TRBV19 and TRBJ2-4, the complete variable domain reads DGGITQSPKYLFRKEGQNVTLSCEQNLNHDAMYWYRQDPGQGLRLIYYSQIVNDFQKGDIAEGYSVSREKKESFPLTVTSAQKNPTAFYLCASHPSASGSMNIQYFGAGTRLSVL.

V usage is TRBV6-5 and J usage is TRBJ1-3; 7 nucleotides match TRBD1. The V segment lost 5 bases and the J segment 2 bases; nucleotides outside the gene matches: 3. Germline V CDR1 and CDR2: MNHEY, SVGAGI. The CDR3 runs to 14 residues. CDR3 coding DNA: TGTGCCAGCAGTACGACAGGGACTGGAAACACCATATATTTT. It translates to CASSTTGTGNTIYF.

The gene calls are TRBV6-4 and TRBJ2-1; D might be TRBD1 (5 bases). V shed 5 bases and J shed 10 bases, with 9 bases lying between them. The CDR3 consists of 11 residues. Per germline, CDR1 MRHNA and CDR2 SNTAGT. The CDR3 DNA follows: TGTGCCAGCAGTCAGGGCCCGGAGCAGTTCTTC. This translates into CASSQGPEQFF.

This sequence joins TRBV9 and TRBJ1-2, with D tentatively TRBD1 (6 bases). Trimming shortened V by 3 bases and J by 1 base, and 13 bases separated the two germline ends. The germline V gene encodes CDR1 SGDLS and CDR2 YYNGEE. The CDR3 length is 15 residues. The DNA of the CDR3 is TGTGCCAGCAGCGCCAGGGAGGGGGTTAACTATGGCTACACCTTC. This encodes CASSAREGVNYGYTF.

V and J are TRBV9 and TRBJ2-3, with TRBD1 identical over 7 bases. The ends lost 4 bases at V and 0 bases at J; junction bases unmatched: 5. The length of the CDR3 is 15 residues. Germline CDR1 is SGDLS and CDR2 is YYNGEE. The CDR3, as DNA: TGTGCCAGCAGCAAAGGACAGGTCAGCACAGATACGCAGTATTTT. Translating gives CASSKGQVSTDTQYF.